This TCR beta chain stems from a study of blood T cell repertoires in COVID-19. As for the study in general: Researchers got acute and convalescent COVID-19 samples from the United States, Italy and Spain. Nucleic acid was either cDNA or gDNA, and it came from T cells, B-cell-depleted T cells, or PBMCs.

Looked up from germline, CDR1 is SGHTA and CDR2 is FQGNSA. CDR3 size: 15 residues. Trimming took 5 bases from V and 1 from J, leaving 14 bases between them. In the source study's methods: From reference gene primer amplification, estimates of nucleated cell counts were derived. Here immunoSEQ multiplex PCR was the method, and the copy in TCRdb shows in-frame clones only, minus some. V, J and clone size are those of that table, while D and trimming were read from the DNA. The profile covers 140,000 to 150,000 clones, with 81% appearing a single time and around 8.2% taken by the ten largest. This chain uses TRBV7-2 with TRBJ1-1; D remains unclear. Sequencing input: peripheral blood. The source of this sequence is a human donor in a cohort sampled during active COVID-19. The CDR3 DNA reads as TGTGCCAGCAGCCCCCGTTCAGTTAAGAACACTGAAGCTTTCTTT. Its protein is CASSPRSVKNTEAFF.